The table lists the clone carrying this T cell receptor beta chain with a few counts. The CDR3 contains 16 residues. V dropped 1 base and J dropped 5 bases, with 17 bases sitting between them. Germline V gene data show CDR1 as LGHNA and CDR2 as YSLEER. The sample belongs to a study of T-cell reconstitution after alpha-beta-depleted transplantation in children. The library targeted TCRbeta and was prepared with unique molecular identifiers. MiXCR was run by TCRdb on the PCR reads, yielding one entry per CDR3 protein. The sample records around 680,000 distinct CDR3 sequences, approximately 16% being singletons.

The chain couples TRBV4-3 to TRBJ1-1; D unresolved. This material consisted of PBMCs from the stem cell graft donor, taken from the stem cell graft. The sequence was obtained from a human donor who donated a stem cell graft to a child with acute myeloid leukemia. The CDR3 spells CASSQGRYSVWTEAFF. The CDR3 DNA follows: TGCGCCAGCAGCCAAGGCCGCTATTCGGTGTGGACTGAAGCTTTCTTT.